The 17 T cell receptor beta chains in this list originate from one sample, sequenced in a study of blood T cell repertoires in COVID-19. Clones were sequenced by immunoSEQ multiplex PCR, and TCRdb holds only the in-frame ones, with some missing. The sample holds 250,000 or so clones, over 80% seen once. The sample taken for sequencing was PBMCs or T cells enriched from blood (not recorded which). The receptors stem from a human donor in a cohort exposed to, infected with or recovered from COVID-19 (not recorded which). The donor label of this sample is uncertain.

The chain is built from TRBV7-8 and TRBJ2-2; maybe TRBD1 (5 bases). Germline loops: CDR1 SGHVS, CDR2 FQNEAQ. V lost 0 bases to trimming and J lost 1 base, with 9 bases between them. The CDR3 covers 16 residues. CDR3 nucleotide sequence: TGTGCCAGCAGCTTAGCGCCTCAGGGGAACACCGGGGAGCTGTTTTTT. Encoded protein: CASSLAPQGNTGELFF.

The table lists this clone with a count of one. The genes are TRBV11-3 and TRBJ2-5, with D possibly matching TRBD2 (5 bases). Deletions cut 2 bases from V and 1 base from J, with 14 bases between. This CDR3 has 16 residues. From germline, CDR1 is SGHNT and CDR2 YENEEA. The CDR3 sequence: CASSLNGGSAQETQYF. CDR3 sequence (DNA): TGTGCCAGCAGCTTAAATGGCGGGTCGGCCCAAGAGACCCAGTACTTC. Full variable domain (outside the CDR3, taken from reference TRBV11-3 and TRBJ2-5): EAGVVQSPRYKIIEKKQPVAFWCNPISGHNTLYWYLQNLGQGPELLIRYENEEAVDDSQLPKDRFSAERLKGVDSTLKIQPAELGDSAVYLCASSLNGGSAQETQYFGPGTRLLVL.

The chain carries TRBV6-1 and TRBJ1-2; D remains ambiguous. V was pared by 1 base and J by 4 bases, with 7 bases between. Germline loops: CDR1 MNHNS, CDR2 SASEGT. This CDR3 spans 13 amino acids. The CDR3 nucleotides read TGTGCCAGCAGTGAAGTTCCGGGCTATGGCTACACCTTC. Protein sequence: CASSEVPGYGYTF.

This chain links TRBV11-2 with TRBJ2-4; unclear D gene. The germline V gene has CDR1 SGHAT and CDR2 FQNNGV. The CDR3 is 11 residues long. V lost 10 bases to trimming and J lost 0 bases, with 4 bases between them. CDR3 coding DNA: TGTGCCATCCTAGCCAAAAACATTCAGTACTTC. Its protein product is CAILAKNIQYF.

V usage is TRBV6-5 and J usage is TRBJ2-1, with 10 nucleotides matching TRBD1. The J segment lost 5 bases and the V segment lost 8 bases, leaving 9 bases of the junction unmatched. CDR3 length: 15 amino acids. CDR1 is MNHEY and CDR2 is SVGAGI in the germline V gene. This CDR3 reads CASGGRDRGNNEQFF. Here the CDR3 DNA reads TGTGCCAGCGGAGGCCGGGACAGGGGAAACAATGAGCAGTTCTTC.

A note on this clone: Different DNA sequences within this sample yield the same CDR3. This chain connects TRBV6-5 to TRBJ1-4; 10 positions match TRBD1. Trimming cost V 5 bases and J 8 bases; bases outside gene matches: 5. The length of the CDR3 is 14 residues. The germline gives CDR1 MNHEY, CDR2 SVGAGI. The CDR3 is CASSPGQGREKLFF. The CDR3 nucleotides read TGTGCCAGCAGTCCGGGACAGGGGAGAGAAAAACTGTTTTTT.

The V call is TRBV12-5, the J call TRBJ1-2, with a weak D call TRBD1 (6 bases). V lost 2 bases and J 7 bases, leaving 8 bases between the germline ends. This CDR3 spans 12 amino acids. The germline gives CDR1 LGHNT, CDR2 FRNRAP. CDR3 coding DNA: TGTGCTAGTGGTTTGACAGGGCTTGGCTACACCTTC. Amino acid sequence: CASGLTGLGYTF.

The CDR3 nucleotides read TGTGCTAGTGGTTTGCCTCAGGGGGCCCCGGGGGATAACACTGAAGCTTTCTTT. As protein: CASGLPQGAPGDNTEAFF. The chain combines TRBV12-5 with TRBJ1-1; 8 bases line up with TRBD1. The CDR3 spans 18 residues. The germline V gene has CDR1 LGHNT and CDR2 FRNRAP. V was pared by 2 bases and J by 2 bases, with 13 bases of the junction left unmatched.

The CDR3 region is CASSPTGDLYEQYF. The DNA of the CDR3 is TGTGCCAGCAGTCCGACAGGGGACCTTTACGAGCAGTACTTC. The V call is TRBV6-5, the J call TRBJ2-7, with 8 positions matching TRBD1. J lost 4 bases, V lost 5 bases, and 7 bases had no gene match. This CDR3 is 14 amino acids long. The germline V gene has CDR1 MNHEY and CDR2 SVGAGI.

CDR3 sequence reads: CASIRGSTDTQYF. In DNA, the CDR3 is TGTGCTAGTATCCGGGGGTCCACAGATACGCAGTATTTT. This rearrangement joins TRBV12-5 to TRBJ2-3; a weak D match, TRBD2 (6 bases). CDR1 and CDR2 from the germline V gene are LGHNT and FRNRAP. V gave up 8 bases and J gave up 2 bases, with 11 bases separating them. This CDR3 spans 13 amino acids.

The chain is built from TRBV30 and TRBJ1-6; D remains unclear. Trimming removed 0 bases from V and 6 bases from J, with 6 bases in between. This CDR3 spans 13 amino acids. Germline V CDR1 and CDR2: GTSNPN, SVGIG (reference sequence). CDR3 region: CAWSVLGNSPLHF. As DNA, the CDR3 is TGTGCCTGGAGTGTACTAGGTAATTCACCCCTCCACTTT.

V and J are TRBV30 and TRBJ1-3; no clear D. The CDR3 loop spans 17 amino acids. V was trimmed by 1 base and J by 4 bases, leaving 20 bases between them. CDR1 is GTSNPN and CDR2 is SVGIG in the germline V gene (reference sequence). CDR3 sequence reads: CAWSANGGSSRGNTIYF. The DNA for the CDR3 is TGTGCCTGGAGTGCGAATGGTGGGAGCTCCCGAGGAAACACCATATATTTT. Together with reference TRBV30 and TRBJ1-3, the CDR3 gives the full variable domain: SQTIHQWPATLVQPVGSPLSLECTVEGTSNPNLYWYRQAAGRGLQLLFYSVGIGQISSEVPQNLSASRPQDRQFILSSKKLLLSDSGFYLCAWSANGGSSRGNTIYFGEGSWLTVV.

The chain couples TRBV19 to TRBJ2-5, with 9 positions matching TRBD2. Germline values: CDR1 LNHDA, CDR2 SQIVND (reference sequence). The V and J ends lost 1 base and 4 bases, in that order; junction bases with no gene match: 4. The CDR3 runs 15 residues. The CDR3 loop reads CASSIAAGGSETQYF. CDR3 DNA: TGTGCCAGTAGTATAGCGGCGGGGGGGTCAGAGACCCAGTACTTC.

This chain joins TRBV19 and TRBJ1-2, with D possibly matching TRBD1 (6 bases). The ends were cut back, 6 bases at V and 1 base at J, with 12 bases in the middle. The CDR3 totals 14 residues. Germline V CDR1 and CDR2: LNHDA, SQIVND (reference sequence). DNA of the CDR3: TGTGCCAGTAGGACGGGACAAAATAACTATGGCTACACCTTC. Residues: CASRTGQNNYGYTF.

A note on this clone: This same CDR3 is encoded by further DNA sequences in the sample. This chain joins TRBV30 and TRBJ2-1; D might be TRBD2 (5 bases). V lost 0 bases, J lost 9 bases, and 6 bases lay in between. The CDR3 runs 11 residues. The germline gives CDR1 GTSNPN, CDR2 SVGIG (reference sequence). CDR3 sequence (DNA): TGTGCCTGGAGTGTAGGAGGTGAGCAGTTCTTC. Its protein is CAWSVGGEQFF. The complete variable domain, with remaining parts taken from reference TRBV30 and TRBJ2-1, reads SQTIHQWPATLVQPVGSPLSLECTVEGTSNPNLYWYRQAAGRGLQLLFYSVGIGQISSEVPQNLSASRPQDRQFILSSKKLLLSDSGFYLCAWSVGGEQFFGPGTRLTVL.

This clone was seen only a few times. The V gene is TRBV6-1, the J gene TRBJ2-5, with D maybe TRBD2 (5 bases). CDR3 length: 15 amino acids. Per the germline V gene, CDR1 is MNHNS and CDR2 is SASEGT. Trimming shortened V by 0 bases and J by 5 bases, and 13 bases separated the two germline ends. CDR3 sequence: CASSEAQTGYETQYF. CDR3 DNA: TGTGCCAGCAGTGAAGCGCAGACGGGGTACGAGACCCAGTACTTC.

CDR3 bases: TGTGCCAGCAGTGCGGGACAGGGGTCGAACTATGGCTACACCTTC. Translating gives CASSAGQGSNYGYTF. V gene TRBV2 combines with J gene TRBJ1-2, with 10 bases that match TRBD1. The CDR3 extends over 15 amino acids. J was trimmed by 2 bases and V by 4 bases; bases with no gene match: 4. Germline CDR1 SNHLY, CDR2 FYNNEI. Full variable domain (missing parts from reference TRBV2 and TRBJ1-2): EPEVTQTPSHQVTQMGQEVILRCVPISNHLYFYWYRQILGQKVEFLVSFYNNEISEKSEIFDDQFSVERPDGSNFTLKIRSTKLEDSAMYFCASSAGQGSNYGYTFGSGTRLTVV.